The 16 T cell receptor beta chains given below trace back to one sample, sequenced in a study of PD-L1 blockade in urothelial cancer. Generated by immunoSEQ multiplex PCR, the TCRdb table keeps only in-frame clones and is missing some. The table includes under 95,000 clones, more than 75% detected once. Time point: pretreatment peripheral blood. Sequences were derived from PBMCs, sampled around atezolizumab (anti-PD-L1) treatment. The receptors here all came from a man between 60 and 75 years old with urothelial cancer.

The chain combines TRBV28 with TRBJ2-2; 10 bases are a match to TRBD2. Germline CDR1 is MDHEN and CDR2 is SYDVKM. The CDR3 is 16 amino acids. Unmatched junction bases numbered 7, after V lost 3 bases and J lost 6 bases. The CDR3 protein is CASSLVPAGGSGELFF. For the CDR3, the DNA is TGTGCCAGCAGTTTGGTCCCAGCGGGAGGGTCCGGGGAGCTGTTTTTT.

CDR3 loop: CASSGGQNTEAFF. As DNA, the CDR3 is TGCGCCAGCAGCGGAGGGCAGAACACTGAAGCTTTCTTT. V is TRBV5-1 and J is TRBJ1-1, with unresolved D. Germline CDR1 reads SGHRS; CDR2 reads YFSETQ. Trimming removed 4 bases at V and 1 base at J, with 8 bases between. The CDR3 length is 13 residues. Full variable domain (outside the CDR3, taken from reference TRBV5-1 and TRBJ1-1): KAGVTQTPRYLIKTRGQQVTLSCSPISGHRSVSWYQQTPGQGLQFLFEYFSETQRNKGNFPGRFSGRQFSNSRSEMNVSTLELGDSALYLCASSGGQNTEAFFGQGTRLTVV.

V is TRBV7-8 and J is TRBJ2-3, with 8 bases aligning to TRBD1. CDR1 is SGHVS and CDR2 is FQNEAQ in the germline V gene. Germline trimming cut 2 bases from V and 3 bases from J; bases unmatched to any gene: 7. The CDR3 contains 16 residues. The chain's CDR3 is CASSLQGASRTDTQYF. The DNA of the CDR3 is TGTGCCAGCAGCTTACAGGGGGCTTCGAGGACAGATACGCAGTATTTT.

The rearrangement uses TRBV10-1 and TRBJ2-3; TRBD1 might be the D (5 bases). CDR3 size: 16 residues. CDR1 and CDR2 (germline): WNHNN, SYGVQD (reference sequence). Trimming shortened V by 3 bases and J by 1 base, and 14 bases separated the two germline ends. In DNA, the CDR3 is TGCGCCAGCAGTGAAGGTCCAGGGCACCGCACAGATACGCAGTATTTT. Translating gives CASSEGPGHRTDTQYF.

V is TRBV5-1 and J is TRBJ2-1; D remains unclear. V shed 2 bases and J shed 9 bases, with 9 bases lying between them. This CDR3 is 12 amino acids long. Looked up from germline, CDR1 is SGHRS and CDR2 is YFSETQ. Here the CDR3 DNA reads TGCGCCAGCAGCTTCCTAGAAGCTGAGCAGTTCTTC. Translation: CASSFLEAEQFF.

The chain joins TRBV15 to TRBJ1-4; no clear D. CDR1 is LNHNV, CDR2 YYDKDF, per germline (reference sequence). The CDR3 contains 16 residues. V was pared by 1 base and J by 1 base, with 10 bases between. The CDR3 here is CATSRVRRETNEKLFF. The DNA of the CDR3 is TGTGCCACCAGCAGAGTCAGGAGGGAAACTAATGAAAAACTGTTTTTT.

The rearrangement uses TRBV7-2 and TRBJ1-6; D call uncertain. The V gene's germline CDR1 is SGHTA and CDR2 FQGNSA. The CDR3 runs to 14 residues. V was pared by 3 bases and J by 3 bases, with 6 bases between. CDR3 DNA: TGTGCCAGCAGCTTGCCGGGCTATAATTCACCCCTCCACTTT. Amino acids: CASSLPGYNSPLHF.

The chain couples TRBV7-8 to TRBJ2-7, with D perhaps matching TRBD1 (5 bases). The CDR3 totals 13 residues. The germline V gene encodes CDR1 SGHVS and CDR2 FQNEAQ. With 6 bases removed from V and 3 bases from J, the gap between germline ends came to 12 bases. CDR3: CASRKRQGYEQYF. In nucleotides, the CDR3 is TGTGCCAGCAGGAAACGGCAGGGCTACGAGCAGTACTTC.

This chain links TRBV5-1 with TRBJ2-7; tentatively, D is TRBD1 (5 bases). The V gene lost 4 bases and the J gene lost 4 bases, with 9 bases spanning the gap. The CDR3 sequence is 12 residues long. The germline V gene encodes CDR1 SGHRS and CDR2 YFSETQ. CDR3 amino acids: CASSLTEYEQYF. For the CDR3, the DNA is TGCGCCAGCAGCCTGACAGAGTACGAGCAGTACTTC.

This clone has a handful of counts. The chain is built from TRBV6-1 and TRBJ1-6; 9 positions agree with TRBD1. The V gene's germline CDR1 is MNHNS and CDR2 SASEGT. The CDR3 covers 17 residues. The J segment lost 9 bases and the V segment lost 4 bases, leaving 13 bases of the junction unmatched. Here the CDR3 DNA reads TGTGCCAGCAGTGGACCGACAGGGGGAGTAAGTAGTTCACCCCTCCACTTT. Amino acid sequence: CASSGPTGGVSSSPLHF.

The gene calls are TRBV28 and TRBJ2-7, with 12 positions matching TRBD1. Germline V gene sequence: CDR1 MDHEN, CDR2 SYDVKM. The CDR3 is made up of 16 amino acids. Losses at the gene ends were 5 bases for V and 4 bases for J; bases not matched to a gene: 9. For the CDR3, the DNA is TGTGCCAGCAGTACACCGGGACAGGGGGCCTTTTACGAGCAGTACTTC. It codes for CASSTPGQGAFYEQYF.

The chain couples TRBV2 to TRBJ2-7; no reliable D call. The V end was cut by 2 bases, the J end by 4 bases, with 6 bases between. This CDR3 contains 12 residues. The germline gives CDR1 SNHLY, CDR2 FYNNEI. Written as DNA, the CDR3 is TGTGCCAGCAGTGAACGAGGTTACGAGCAGTACTTC. This codes for CASSERGYEQYF.

The V call is TRBV7-3, the J call TRBJ2-7; TRBD2 aligns across 15 bases. The CDR3 covers 18 residues. CDR1 is SGHTA and CDR2 is FQGTGA in the germline V gene. The V and J ends lost 5 bases and 2 bases, in that order; junction bases with no gene match: 10. For the CDR3, the DNA is TGTGCCAGCAGCCCCCCGGGACTAGCGGGAGGAAATACCTACGAGCAGTACTTC. This gives the protein CASSPPGLAGGNTYEQYF. Variable domain in full (rest from reference TRBV7-3 and TRBJ2-7): GAGVSQTPSNKVTEKGKYVELRCDPISGHTALYWYRQSLGQGPEFLIYFQGTGAADDSGLPNDRFFAVRPEGSVSTLKIQRTERGDSAVYLCASSPPGLAGGNTYEQYFGPGTRLTVT.

The rearrangement links TRBV6-5 to TRBJ2-7, with 7 bases that match TRBD1. The trim removed 5 bases at V and 4 bases at J, leaving 11 bases unmatched. Per germline, CDR1 MNHEY and CDR2 SVGAGI. CDR3 length: 15 amino acids. The CDR3 nucleotides read TGTGCCAGCAGTATCCAGACAGGGTACGGATACGAGCAGTACTTC. Translating it yields CASSIQTGYGYEQYF.

Here the CDR3 DNA reads TGCGCCAGCAGCTTGGGGGGATCGGGGGAAAAACTGTTTTTT. It specifies CASSLGGSGEKLFF. The chain employs TRBV5-1 and TRBJ1-4; D is unresolved. The CDR3 is made up of 14 amino acids. V was shortened by 0 bases and J by 8 bases, with 11 bases between the two germline ends. From germline, CDR1 is SGHRS and CDR2 YFSETQ. The full variable domain, rest sourced from reference TRBV5-1 and TRBJ1-4, is KAGVTQTPRYLIKTRGQQVTLSCSPISGHRSVSWYQQTPGQGLQFLFEYFSETQRNKGNFPGRFSGRQFSNSRSEMNVSTLELGDSALYLCASSLGGSGEKLFFGSGTQLSVL.

The chain uses TRBV6-1 and TRBJ1-5, with 10 bases lining up with TRBD1. V lost 4 bases and J lost 3; bases outside the gene matches: 3. Looked up from germline, CDR1 is MNHNS and CDR2 is SASEGT. The CDR3 is 15 amino acids. This chain's CDR3 is CASSGTGGYNQPQHF. The CDR3 DNA follows: TGTGCCAGCAGTGGGACAGGGGGTTACAATCAGCCCCAGCATTTT.